These 19 T cell receptor beta chains share one sample of origin, sequenced in a study of control samples from healthy donors and cancer patients. Sequencing used immunoSEQ multiplex PCR; TCRdb keeps in-frame clones, though not all of them. This table has about 35,000 clones, under 95% appearing once. The sequenced sample consisted of PBMCs. The receptors originated from a man aged 40-49 years with colorectal cancer.

The rearrangement joins TRBV5-6 to TRBJ1-2; a possible D gene is TRBD1 (6 bases). Germline V lookup: CDR1 SGHDT, CDR2 YYEEEE. V shed 0 bases and J shed 4 bases, with 10 bases lying between them. The CDR3 runs to 14 residues. DNA for the CDR3: TGTGCCAGCAGCTTGGACAGGGCGGGCTATGGCTACACCTTC. Its translation is CASSLDRAGYGYTF.

The genes are TRBV7-2 and TRBJ2-7; 9 nucleotides agree with TRBD1. Trimming cost V 5 bases and J 4 bases; bases outside gene matches: 12. The germline CDR1 and CDR2 sequences are SGHTA and FQGNSA. CDR3 length equals 16 residues. The CDR3 bases are TGTGCCAGCAGCCCCCGCTGGGGGACAGGGATGTACGAGCAGTACTTC. This codes for CASSPRWGTGMYEQYF.

The rearrangement joins TRBV30 to TRBJ2-7; TRBD2 matches at 7 bases. This CDR3 has 14 amino acids. With V trimmed by 3 bases and J by 0 bases, 5 bases remained unmatched. The germline gives CDR1 GTSNPN, CDR2 SVGIG (reference sequence). The CDR3 DNA is TGTGCCTGGAGGATCCGGGACTACTCCTACGAGCAGTACTTC. This sequence encodes CAWRIRDYSYEQYF.

The rearrangement links TRBV18 to TRBJ2-3, with D possibly matching TRBD2 (5 bases). Germline V lookup: CDR1 KGHSH, CDR2 LQKENI. The CDR3 is made up of 15 amino acids. Between the trimmed V and J ends, which lost 0 bases and 4 bases, there was a span of 11 bases. The CDR3 DNA is TGTGCCAGCTCACCACCGAACCACGGGGCAGATACGCAGTATTTT. It specifies CASSPPNHGADTQYF. Full variable domain (outside the CDR3, taken from reference TRBV18 and TRBJ2-3): NAGVMQNPRHLVRRRGQEARLRCSPMKGHSHVYWYRQLPEEGLKFMVYLQKENIIDESGMPKERFSAEFPKEGPSILRIQQVVRGDSAAYFCASSPPNHGADTQYFGPGTRLTVL.

The gene calls are TRBV14 and TRBJ2-3; D remains unclear. The CDR3 is 14 residues long. Trimming removed 4 bases at V and 2 bases at J, with 10 bases between. Germline lookup yields CDR1 SGHDN and CDR2 FVKESK. CDR3 region: CASSRTGTTDTQYF. The DNA for the CDR3 is TGTGCCAGCAGCCGGACGGGCACCACAGATACGCAGTATTTT.

V is TRBV6-1 and J is TRBJ2-2, with D possibly being TRBD1 (8 bases). The CDR3 runs 19 residues. CDR1 is MNHNS, CDR2 SASEGT, per germline. Trimming stripped 2 bases from V and 5 bases from J, with 24 bases between. CDR3 in DNA: TGTGCCAGCAGTGAATACAGGGGGGGACCAAAAGACTTTACCGGGGAGCTGTTTTTT. Its protein is CASSEYRGGPKDFTGELFF.

The V call is TRBV6-5, the J call TRBJ2-6; no clear D gene. Germline assignment: CDR1 MNHEY and CDR2 SVGAGI. Deletions cut 8 bases from V and 2 bases from J, with 13 bases between. This CDR3 spans 15 amino acids. The CDR3 DNA reads TGTGCCAGCGGGAAGGGCTCCACTGGGGCCAACGTCCTGACTTTC. It encodes CASGKGSTGANVLTF.

The chain is built from TRBV27 and TRBJ2-7, with TRBD1 matching over 9 bases. The V and J ends lost 6 bases and 7 bases, in that order; junction bases with no gene match: 10. Germline CDR1 is MNHEY and CDR2 is SMNVEV (reference sequence). This CDR3 has 14 amino acids. The CDR3: CASSTRDREWEQYF. The CDR3 nucleotides read TGTGCCAGCAGCACCCGGGACAGGGAATGGGAGCAGTACTTC.

V and J are TRBV18 and TRBJ2-4, with D perhaps matching TRBD1 (6 bases). The length of the CDR3 is 12 residues. Germline assignment: CDR1 KGHSH and CDR2 LQKENI. Trimming took off 3 bases at V and 9 bases at J, with 9 bases between the two ends. The CDR3 sequence: CASSPQGTIQYF. Written as DNA, the CDR3 is TGTGCCAGCTCACCGCAGGGGACCATTCAGTACTTC.

The chain has TRBV3-1 (or the pseudogene TRBV3-2) and TRBJ2-3; D gene uncertain. Germline loops: CDR1 LGHDT, CDR2 YNNKEL (reference sequence). V dropped 0 bases and J dropped 4 bases, with 5 bases sitting between them. The CDR3 contains 13 residues. CDR3 in DNA: TGTGCCAGCAGCCAAGATGAAGCAGATACGCAGTATTTT. It specifies CASSQDEADTQYF.

V and J are TRBV7-6 and TRBJ2-5; possible D gene TRBD1, 6 bases. The CDR3 extends over 13 amino acids. CDR1 is SGHVS and CDR2 is FNYEAQ in the germline V gene. V lost 1 base and J lost 5, with 8 bases in between. The CDR3, as DNA: TGTGCCAGCAGCTTAGTACAGGGTGAGACCCAGTACTTC. This gives the protein CASSLVQGETQYF.

The CDR3: CASNVLDGDTQYF. The CDR3 DNA is TGTGCCAGCAACGTCCTCGATGGAGATACGCAGTATTTT. The chain recombines TRBV7-3 with TRBJ2-3; D uncertain. Germline V gives CDR1 SGHTA, CDR2 FQGTGA. Trimming cost V 7 bases and J 5 bases, with 13 bases left between them. The CDR3 is made up of 13 amino acids.

The chain combines TRBV12-3 or TRBV12-4 with TRBJ1-1, with D unresolved. Between the trimmed V and J ends, which lost 3 bases and 3 bases, there was a span of 8 bases. The CDR3 length is 13 residues. The CDR3 nucleotides are TGTGCCAGCAGTTTCTCTGATTACACTGAAGCTTTCTTT. Amino acid sequence: CASSFSDYTEAFF.

J is TRBJ1-2 and V is TRBV21-1; TRBD1, as called in the table, went unchecked against the DNA. TRBV21-1 is labeled a pseudogene. This CDR3 has 14 amino acids. The CDR3 DNA is TGTGCCAGAGAGCAACAGGTGAGTGGCTATGGCTACACCTTC. It encodes CAREQQVSGYGYTF.

V and J are TRBV7-8 and TRBJ2-5; no clear D gene. The V and J ends lost 1 base and 2 bases respectively, with 8 bases between them. This CDR3 contains 14 residues. Germline CDR1 is SGHVS and CDR2 is FQNEAQ. CDR3: CASSLEVGQETQYF. The CDR3 DNA reads TGTGCCAGCAGCTTAGAGGTCGGTCAAGAGACCCAGTACTTC.

V gene TRBV27 combines with J gene TRBJ1-2, with no clear D. From germline, CDR1 is MNHEY and CDR2 SMNVEV (reference sequence). The CDR3 has 13 amino acids. The V and J ends lost 3 bases and 4 bases respectively, with 9 bases between them. The CDR3 sequence: CASSFNRGYGYTF. CDR3 coding DNA: TGTGCCAGCAGTTTTAACAGAGGCTATGGCTACACCTTC.

The chain combines TRBV11-3 with TRBJ1-1; tentatively, D is TRBD1 (6 bases). The ends were cut back, 9 bases at V and 6 bases at J, with 17 bases in the middle. The CDR3 has 13 residues. The V gene's germline CDR1 is SGHNT and CDR2 YENEEA. Here the CDR3 DNA reads TGTGCCAGTTATAAGGGGGGTTTATCTGAAGCTTTCTTT. It encodes CASYKGGLSEAFF. Full variable domain (rest looked up from reference TRBV11-3 and TRBJ1-1): EAGVVQSPRYKIIEKKQPVAFWCNPISGHNTLYWYLQNLGQGPELLIRYENEEAVDDSQLPKDRFSAERLKGVDSTLKIQPAELGDSAVYLCASYKGGLSEAFFGQGTRLTVV.

The CDR3 spells CASSFNSLGETQYF. CDR3 sequence (DNA): TGTGCCAGCAGCTTCAACTCACTAGGAGAGACCCAGTACTTC. J is TRBJ2-5 and V is TRBV11-2; possibly TRBD2 for D (5 bases). Trimming left V 3 bases short and J 4 bases short, with 12 bases between. The CDR3 length is 14 residues. CDR1 and CDR2 from the germline V gene are SGHAT and FQNNGV.

The J gene is TRBJ2-1, the V gene TRBV5-1, with D perhaps matching TRBD2 (6 bases). The CDR3 spans 16 residues. Germline V gene data show CDR1 as SGHRS and CDR2 as YFSETQ. The V gene lost 0 bases and the J gene lost 5 bases, with 15 bases spanning the gap. This CDR3 is CASSLASRDWDNEQFF. The CDR3 DNA sequence: TGCGCCAGCAGCTTGGCCTCTAGGGACTGGGACAATGAGCAGTTCTTC.